The source of this TCR beta chain is a study of preoperative IRX-2 immunotherapy in early breast cancer. V shed 0 bases and J 0 bases; nucleotides not matched to a gene: 6. Germline V gene lookup returns CDR1 MGHRA and CDR2 YSYEKL. This CDR3 contains 17 residues. The protocol was immunoSEQ multiplex PCR, while the TCRdb copy is restricted to in-frame clones and leaves out a portion. The repertoire consists of some 59,000 clones, with around 94% occurring once and the leading ten covering 1.5% to 2%. Treatment in this sample: preoperative locoregional IRX-2 cytokine immunotherapy. Sample collection was performed from a patient treated with IRX-2 immunotherapy. This chain uses TRBV4-1 with TRBJ2-7; 9 nucleotides line up with TRBD2. The source of this sequence is a human donor with breast cancer. Here the CDR3 reads CASSQDPSGRISYEQYF. The CDR3, as DNA: TGCGCCAGCAGCCAAGATCCCAGCGGGAGGATCTCCTACGAGCAGTACTTC.